This note documents a single T cell receptor (beta chain) sequence. No cognate antigen has been identified for it. The record has no base qualities; no much larger clone is one base away. The CDR3 covers 13 residues, taking in both the cysteine and the phenylalanine. The kept DNA is CDR3 alone, 39 bases in frame from the first base. CDR1 MNHEY and CDR2 SMNVEV were looked up in the germline V gene (reference sequence). V loses 4 bases, J loses 7 bases, and the germline ends lie 11 bases apart. The data stem from a study of OX40 agonist ivuxolimab in advanced cancers. For the study in its entirety: Ivuxolimab, which targeted the costimulatory receptor OX40 (CD134), was an agonistic, fully human IgG2 monoclonal antibody. Intravenous ivuxolimab was administered to patients every 2 weeks at six dose levels: 0.01, 0.1, 0.3, 1.5, 3 and 10 mg/kg. Prior anti-PD-1, anti-PD-L1 or anti-CTLA-4 therapy was permitted, and checkpoint inhibitors had been received by around 39% of dose-escalation patients. Partial responses occurred in three dose-escalation patients: two with cutaneous melanoma and one with hepatocellular carcinoma. A male proportion of 82.7% and a mean age of 60 years, ranging from roughly 23 to 90, were recorded for the dose-escalation cohort. Of the roughly 50 dose-escalation patients, hepatocellular carcinoma was present in approximately 20, melanoma in some 15, renal cell carcinoma in 9 and head and neck cancer in 9. The paper covers the monotherapy dose-escalation part of the phase I ivuxolimab trial, which included N ≈ 52 patients. Peripheral TCRbeta sequencing aimed to test whether ivuxolimab altered TCR sequence diversity and caused clonal T-cell expansion.

The trial excluded patients who had a history of autoimmune disease or who were on systemic immunosuppression. Peripheral blood for TCR sequencing was collected from all dose cohorts at baseline, on cycle 4 day 1, and on cycle 7 day 1. Samples were obtained from an open-label, multicenter, first-in-human phase I dose-escalation trial of ivuxolimab. The trial enrolled adults with locally advanced or metastatic head and neck squamous cell, hepatocellular, melanoma or renal cell carcinoma. Before TCR sequencing, CD4+ T cells and CD8+ T cells from peripheral blood were sorted into separate populations. For sequencing of the TCRbeta CDR3 region, genomic DNA was extracted from the sorted cells. The immunoSEQ Assay was used for sequencing of TCRbeta CDR3 regions. In TCRdb, the immuneACCESS table is reduced to in-frame sequences with V and J assigned. These tables do not hold every clone; where another copy was compared, an unresolved V gene accounts for under half, and the others remain unexplained. The sample records about 18,000 clones, 70% to 85% of which are singletons. The ten biggest clones cover under 20% of the sample.

Overall results and qualifications from the work: In the 0.1-3.0 mg/kg groups, partial responders were among the patients with the lowest normalized peripheral clonal expansion, particularly in CD8+ T cells. At doses of 0.1 to 3.0 mg/kg, clonal expansion of both CD4+ and CD8+ blood T cells was observed from baseline to week 6. Which antigens the clonally expanded peripheral T cells were specific for was not determined. Low levels of normalized T-cell clonal expansion were also seen in some nonresponding patients. After ivuxolimab, CD8+ T cells had more expanded clones than CD4+ T cells on average.

This material consisted of CD4+ or CD8+ T cells sorted from blood, taken in a trial of the OX40 agonist ivuxolimab. This clonotype was obtained from an adult with an advanced solid tumor such as melanoma, head and neck, liver or kidney cancer. Here the chain combines TRBV27 and TRBJ1-5, with a weak D call of TRBD1 (5 bases match). The DNA sequence is as follows: TGTGCCAGCAGTTCCCAGGGTGGACAGCCCCAGCATTTT. It translates as CASSSQGGQPQHF.